The sequence of this T cell receptor (beta chain) was determined in a study of beta chain features in type 1 diabetes. The study's findings and limits: Across all four CD4+ subsets, people with type 1 diabetes showed modestly shorter TCRB CDR3s.

With regard to this clone: Its antigen remains unidentified.

The sequenced template was cDNA made from the entire isolated RNA. Assay used: immunoSEQ multiplex PCR; TCRdb lists only in-frame clones, some missing. Of some 900,000 clones in the sample, 17% were seen once. The CDR3 has 12 amino acids. Between the trimmed V and J ends, which lost 5 bases and 2 bases, there was a span of 6 bases. Germline V gene lookup returns CDR1 SEHNR and CDR2 FQNEAQ (reference sequence). The receptor was isolated from a woman under 30 in good health. V gene TRBV7-9 combines with J gene TRBJ1-2; D is uncertain. Sequenced sample: naive CD4+ T cells from blood. CDR3 region: CASSHENYGYTF. Written as DNA, the CDR3 is TGTGCCAGCAGCCACGAGAACTATGGCTACACCTTC.